This T cell receptor beta chain is drawn from a study of blood T cell repertoires in COVID-19. Profiled with immunoSEQ multiplex PCR; TCRdb holds only in-frame clones, not every one. The sample includes fewer than 350,000 clones, approximately 90% seen only once; the top ten take 2% to 2.5%. CDR1 MNHEY and CDR2 SVGAGI come from the germline V gene. The CDR3 is 13 amino acids. V dropped 6 bases and J dropped 2 bases, with 10 bases sitting between them. This clonotype was obtained from a woman aged 35 to 49 with acute COVID-19. Sequencing was carried out using PBMCs or T cells enriched from blood (not recorded which). The V call is TRBV6-5, the J call TRBJ2-5; TRBD1 might be the D (6 bases). In nucleotides, the CDR3 is TGTGCCAGCAGGGACAGCCTTCAAGAGACCCAGTACTTC. Its protein is CASRDSLQETQYF.